This TCR beta chain was captured by sequencing in a study of T cells after yellow fever vaccination (dated by TCRdb to between 2018 and 2020). Context from the whole study: The SMART-Seq v4 Ultra Low Input RNA kit was used to prepare libraries from fractions with low cell numbers. To follow T-cell clones before and after primary and booster YFV17D yellow fever vaccination, bulk TCR alpha and beta repertoires were sequenced over time. Two healthy male donors made up the cohort, one aged 18 to 29 years and the other aged 30 to 40 years. Blood was collected at multiple timepoints before and after primary and secondary immunization, and bulk PBMC replicates and cell subsets were isolated.

From the germline V gene, CDR1 is SGHDT and CDR2 is YYEEEE. The trim is 1 base for V and 13 bases for J, with a gap of 17 bases between the germline ends. The CDR3, cysteine through phenylalanine, is 14 amino acids long. Only the CDR3 region is kept as DNA, spanning 42 bases read in frame from base 1. TCR cDNA was made using 5'RACE template switching, a step that added a universal primer site and unique molecular identifiers. Priming for cDNA synthesis came from both the TCR alpha and TCR beta constant segments. Two PCR steps were used to amplify libraries, with sample barcodes and sequencing adapters being added in the second step. Libraries were sequenced on Illumina HiSeq 2500 (2x100 bp) or NovaSeq (2x150 bp). The authors' analysis ran thus. Demultiplexing of reads and collapsing into UMI consensus sequences were performed with MIGEC, and V(D)J alignment was carried out with MiXCR. Clonotypes responding to the vaccine were identified with edgeR on replicate PBMC samples, with the criteria of FDR below 0.01 and a log2 fold change above 5 up to day 15. CD4 or CD8 identity was assigned to each bulk clonotype according to whether the clonotype was present at higher abundance in the sequenced CD4 repertoire or the sequenced CD8 repertoire. TCRdb reran the public reads through fastp at Q25 and MiXCR, keeping productive beta chains. Rows with a matching CDR3 protein are joined into one entry that keeps the most common DNA and genes. None of the V and J calls come from the authors' own analysis; TCRdb made them. The sample table holds about 69,000 distinct CDR3 sequences, of which around 5% were seen once. The ten largest clones capture around 2.1% of the sample.

Overall results and qualifications from the work: FACS-sorted repertoires could contain abundant contaminating clonotypes from the bulk population, so computational filtering was required. After the booster, most clones that had expanded after primary vaccination were detected again (nearly 97% of CD4 and roughly nine tenths of CD8), suggesting broad maintenance of memory. The secondary T-cell response was found to be weaker but faster than the primary response, with a peak reached on day 5 rather than on day 15. Because the study included only a couple of donors, the extent to which the findings can be generalized is limited. A small fraction of clonotypes appeared in both the CD4 and CD8 compartments, likely as a result of convergent recombination.

Sample treatment or condition, as interpreted from the label and publication: live attenuated yellow fever vaccine strain. A standard Ficoll-Paque protocol was used to isolate PBMCs from peripheral blood. Dynabeads CD4 and CD8 positive selection kits were used to isolate the CD4 and CD8 T-cell fractions. RNA was extracted with TriZol from bulk PBMCs, CD4 and CD8 fractions, and dextramer-positive and dextramer-negative fractions. This clonotype was seen repeatedly, ten times or more. Its cognate antigen has yet to be identified. No clone much larger than this one lies a single base away; base qualities are absent.

In this chain, TRBV5-6 is recombined with TRBJ2-2, with the D segment identity uncertain. This clonotype was obtained from a man aged 18-30 years who received the YFV17D yellow fever vaccine. Sample: CD4+ T cells sorted from PBMCs, taken about 2 weeks after the first yellow fever vaccination. The nucleotides read TGTGCCAGCAGCTTGACGGGCAGTGAGTCGGGGCTGTTTTTT. Its protein reads: CASSLTGSESGLFF.